This T cell receptor (beta chain) is drawn from a study of CD8 T cells in Susac syndrome. This CDR3 comprises 12 residues. Germline V lookup: CDR1 SQVTM, CDR2 ANQGSEA. Deletions cut 5 bases from V and 4 bases from J, with 10 bases between. When the RNA was reverse transcribed, random hexamers were used with an input of roughly 0.45 to 1 ug. TCRdb fed the immunoSEQ multiplex PCR reads into MiXCR, producing one record per CDR3 protein. The table records 120,000 to 150,000 distinct CDR3 sequences, approximately 94% of them present only once. V usage is TRBV29-1 and J usage is TRBJ2-3; D gene uncertain. Source material: CD4+ T cells from PBMCs. The receptor was isolated from a human donor in good health. The CDR3 DNA sequence: TGCAGCGTTCCATTTGGGTCAGATACGCAGTATTTT. The encoded protein is CSVPFGSDTQYF.